One sample yielded the 8 T cell receptor beta chains listed below, sequenced in a study of blood T cell repertoires in COVID-19. Data came from immunoSEQ multiplex PCR; TCRdb stores just in-frame clones and leaves some out. The sample carries 180,000 or so clones, 86% recorded once. Sequenced: peripheral blood. These receptor sequences come from a man between 60 and 75 years old with acute or convalescent COVID-19.

V and J are TRBV6-5 and TRBJ1-2; 9 bases fit TRBD1. V gave up 2 bases and J gave up 4 bases; unmatched junction bases: 5. The CDR3 has 15 residues. Germline V lookup: CDR1 MNHEY, CDR2 SVGAGI. CDR3 region: CASSYGQGSIYGYTF. CDR3 in DNA: TGTGCCAGCAGTTACGGACAGGGGTCAATCTATGGCTACACCTTC.

V usage is TRBV23-1 and J usage is TRBJ2-7; D call uncertain. TRBV23-1 is annotated as an ORF whose role is uncertain. V was trimmed by 0 bases and J by 1 base, leaving 19 bases between them. The CDR3 is 18 residues long. The CDR3 DNA is TGCGCCAGCAGTCAATCGTTTCATTCTCAGGCCAGGTCCTACGAGCAGTACTTC. It yields the protein CASSQSFHSQARSYEQYF.

The chain is built from TRBV11-2 and TRBJ1-5; D may be TRBD1 (5 bases). The CDR3 runs to 13 residues. V lost 8 bases and J 3 bases, leaving 11 bases between the germline ends. CDR1 is SGHAT and CDR2 is FQNNGV in the germline V gene. The CDR3 sequence is CASSPGNNQPQHF. CDR3 in DNA: TGTGCCAGCTCCCCAGGGAACAATCAGCCCCAGCATTTT.

This chain connects TRBV7-9 to TRBJ2-1; 9 bases map to TRBD1. Germline trimming cut 3 bases from V and 8 bases from J; bases unmatched to any gene: 5. The CDR3 spans 14 residues. The V gene's germline CDR1 is SEHNR and CDR2 FQNEAQ (reference sequence). This CDR3 is CASSFRQGEDEQFF. The CDR3, as DNA: TGTGCCAGCAGCTTCCGACAGGGGGAGGATGAGCAGTTCTTC.

The genes are TRBV5-8 and TRBJ2-2, with D maybe TRBD2 (7 bases). CDR3 length: 18 amino acids. Germline lookup yields CDR1 SGHTS and CDR2 YDEGEE. V was clipped by 0 bases and J by 6 bases, with 21 bases between them. The CDR3 loop reads CASSLEGDAGAWSGELFF. The DNA of the CDR3 is TGTGCCAGCAGCTTGGAAGGTGACGCGGGGGCATGGTCCGGGGAGCTGTTTTTT.

This chain links TRBV5-5 with TRBJ1-3; TRBD1 is a possible D gene (5 bases). Germline V gene lookup returns CDR1 SGHKS and CDR2 YYEKEE (reference sequence). V was shortened by 0 bases and J by 1 base, with 14 bases between the two germline ends. The CDR3 totals 17 residues. The CDR3, as DNA: TGTGCCAGCAGCTTGGAGGGGATCACCAGATCTGGAAACACCATATATTTT. This gives the protein CASSLEGITRSGNTIYF. Full variable domain (missing parts from reference TRBV5-5 and TRBJ1-3): DAGVTQSPTHLIKTRGQQVTLRCSPISGHKSVSWYQQVLGQGPQFIFQYYEKEERGRGNFPDRFSARQFPNYSSELNVNALLLGDSALYLCASSLEGITRSGNTIYFGEGSWLTVV.

The chain couples TRBV7-9 to TRBJ2-1; 8 nucleotides agree with TRBD2. Germline-derived CDR1 and CDR2 are SEHNR and FQNEAQ (reference sequence). After removal of 0 bases from V and 3 bases from J, the junction contained 1 base not matched to a gene. This CDR3 has 15 residues. The CDR3 sequence: CASSLALAGYNEQFF. Here the CDR3 DNA reads TGTGCCAGCAGCTTAGCGCTAGCGGGCTACAATGAGCAGTTCTTC.

The rearrangement uses TRBV7-3 and TRBJ2-3; D perhaps matches TRBD2 (6 bases). Germline V gene sequence: CDR1 SGHTA, CDR2 FQGTGA. CDR3 length: 16 residues. V gave up 0 bases and J gave up 2 bases, with 12 bases separating them. CDR3 sequence (DNA): TGTGCCAGCAGCTTAACGGGAGGAGGGTCCACAGATACGCAGTATTTT. This encodes CASSLTGGGSTDTQYF.